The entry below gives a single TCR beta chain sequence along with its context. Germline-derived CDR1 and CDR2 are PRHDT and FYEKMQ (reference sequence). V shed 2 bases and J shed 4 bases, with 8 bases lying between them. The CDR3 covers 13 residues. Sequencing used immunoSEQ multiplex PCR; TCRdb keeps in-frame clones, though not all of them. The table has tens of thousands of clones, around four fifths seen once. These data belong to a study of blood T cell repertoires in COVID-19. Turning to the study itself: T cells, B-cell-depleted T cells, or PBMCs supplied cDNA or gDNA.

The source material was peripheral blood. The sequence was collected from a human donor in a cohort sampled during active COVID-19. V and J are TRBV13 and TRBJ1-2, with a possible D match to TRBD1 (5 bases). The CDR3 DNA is TGTGCCAGCAGCTTACAGGGTAGCTATGGCTACACCTTC. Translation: CASSLQGSYGYTF. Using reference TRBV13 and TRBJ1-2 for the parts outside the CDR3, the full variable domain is AAGVIQSPRHLIKEKRETATLKCYPIPRHDTVYWYQQGPGQDPQFLISFYEKMQSDKGSIPDRFSAQQFSDYHSELNMSSLELGDSALYFCASSLQGSYGYTFGSGTRLTVV.